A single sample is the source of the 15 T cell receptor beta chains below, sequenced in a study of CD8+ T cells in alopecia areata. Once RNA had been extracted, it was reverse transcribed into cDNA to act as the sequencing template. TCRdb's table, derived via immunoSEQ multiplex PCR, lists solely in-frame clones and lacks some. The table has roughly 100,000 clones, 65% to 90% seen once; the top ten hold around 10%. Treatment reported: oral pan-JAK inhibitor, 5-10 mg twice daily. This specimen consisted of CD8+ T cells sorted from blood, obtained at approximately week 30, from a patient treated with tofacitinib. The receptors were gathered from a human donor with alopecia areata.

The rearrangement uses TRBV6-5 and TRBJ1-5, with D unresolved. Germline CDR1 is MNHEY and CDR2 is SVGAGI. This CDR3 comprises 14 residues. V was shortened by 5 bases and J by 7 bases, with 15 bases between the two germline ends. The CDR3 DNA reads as TGTGCCAGCAGTCCTCTCATCGGATCGCAGCCCCAGCATTTT. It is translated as CASSPLIGSQPQHF.

CDR3: CSVEDRLAGETGELFF. The CDR3 DNA is TGCAGCGTTGAAGATCGACTAGCGGGAGAGACCGGGGAGCTGTTTTTT. The gene calls are TRBV29-1 and TRBJ2-2, with 12 nucleotides matching TRBD2. Per germline, CDR1 SQVTM and CDR2 ANQGSEA. V was pared by 0 bases and J by 5 bases, with 4 bases of the junction left unmatched. The CDR3 consists of 16 residues.

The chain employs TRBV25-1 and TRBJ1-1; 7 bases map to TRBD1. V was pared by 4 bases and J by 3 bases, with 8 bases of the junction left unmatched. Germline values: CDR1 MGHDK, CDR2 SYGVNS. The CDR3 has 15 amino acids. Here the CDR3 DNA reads TGTGCCAGCAGTGCCCCTGGACAGGTAGACACTGAAGCTTTCTTT. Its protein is CASSAPGQVDTEAFF.

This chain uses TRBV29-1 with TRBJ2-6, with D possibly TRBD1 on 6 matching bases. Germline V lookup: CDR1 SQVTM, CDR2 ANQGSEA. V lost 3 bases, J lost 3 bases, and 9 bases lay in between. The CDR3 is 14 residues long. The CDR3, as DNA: TGCAGCGTTGATCCAGGGGATGGGGCCAACGTCCTGACTTTC. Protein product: CSVDPGDGANVLTF.

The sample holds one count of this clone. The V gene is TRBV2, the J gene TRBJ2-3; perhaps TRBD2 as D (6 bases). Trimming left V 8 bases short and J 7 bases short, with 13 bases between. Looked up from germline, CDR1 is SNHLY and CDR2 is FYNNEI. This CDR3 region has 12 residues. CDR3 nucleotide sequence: TGTGCCAGCGTCGGGGGAGACAATACGCAGTATTTT. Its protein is CASVGGDNTQYF.

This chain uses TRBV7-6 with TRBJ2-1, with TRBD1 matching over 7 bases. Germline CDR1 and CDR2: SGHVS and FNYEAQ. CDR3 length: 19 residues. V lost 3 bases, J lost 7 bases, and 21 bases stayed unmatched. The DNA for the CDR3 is TGTGCCAGCAGCTTCCCTGACAGGGATAATTATCATATGGGGAATGAGCAGTTCTTC. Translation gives CASSFPDRDNYHMGNEQFF.

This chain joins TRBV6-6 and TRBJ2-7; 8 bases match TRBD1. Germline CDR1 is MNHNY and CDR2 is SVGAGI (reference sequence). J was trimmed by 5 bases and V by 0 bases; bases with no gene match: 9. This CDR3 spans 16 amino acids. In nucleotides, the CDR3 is TGTGCCAGCAGTTACTCTAGGAGGACAGGGACCCACGAGCAGTACTTC. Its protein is CASSYSRRTGTHEQYF.

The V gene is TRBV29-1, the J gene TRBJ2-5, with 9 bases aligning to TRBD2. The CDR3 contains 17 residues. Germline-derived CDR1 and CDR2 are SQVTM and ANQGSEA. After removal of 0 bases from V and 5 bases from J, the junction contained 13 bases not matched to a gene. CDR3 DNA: TGCAGCGTTGAAGATAGAAAGGCGGGAGGGGCGTTGGAGACCCAGTACTTC. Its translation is CSVEDRKAGGALETQYF.

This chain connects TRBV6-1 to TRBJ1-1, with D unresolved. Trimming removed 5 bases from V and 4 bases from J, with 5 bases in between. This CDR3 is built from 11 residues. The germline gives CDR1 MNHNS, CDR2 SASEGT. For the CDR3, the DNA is TGTGCCAGCAGTCTAGCCACTGAAGCTTTCTTT. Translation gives CASSLATEAFF.

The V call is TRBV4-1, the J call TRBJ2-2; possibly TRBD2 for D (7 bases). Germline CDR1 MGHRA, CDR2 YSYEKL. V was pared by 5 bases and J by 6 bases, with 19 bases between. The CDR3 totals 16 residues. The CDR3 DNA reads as TGCGCCAGCAGCGCAAGGGCCCGGGGGGCGGCCGGGGAGCTGTTTTTT. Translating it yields CASSARARGAAGELFF.

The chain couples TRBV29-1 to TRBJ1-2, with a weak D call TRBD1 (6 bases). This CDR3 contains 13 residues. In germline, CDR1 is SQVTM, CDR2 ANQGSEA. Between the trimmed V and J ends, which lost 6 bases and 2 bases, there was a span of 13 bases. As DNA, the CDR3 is TGCAGCGTAGGCGACAGGACCAACTATGGCTACACCTTC. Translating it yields CSVGDRTNYGYTF.

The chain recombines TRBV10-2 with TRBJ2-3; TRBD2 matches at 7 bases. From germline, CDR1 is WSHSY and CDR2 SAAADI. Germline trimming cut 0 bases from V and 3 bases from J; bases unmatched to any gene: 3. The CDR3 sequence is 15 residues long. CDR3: CASSESTGGTDTQYF. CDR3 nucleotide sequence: TGCGCCAGCAGTGAGTCGACGGGAGGTACAGATACGCAGTATTTT.

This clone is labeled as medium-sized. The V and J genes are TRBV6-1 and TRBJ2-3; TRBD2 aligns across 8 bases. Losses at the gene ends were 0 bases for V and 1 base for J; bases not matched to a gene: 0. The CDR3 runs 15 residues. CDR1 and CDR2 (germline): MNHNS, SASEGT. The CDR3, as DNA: TGTGCCAGCAGTGAAGCGCGGGGGGGCACAGATACGCAGTATTTT. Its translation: CASSEARGGTDTQYF.

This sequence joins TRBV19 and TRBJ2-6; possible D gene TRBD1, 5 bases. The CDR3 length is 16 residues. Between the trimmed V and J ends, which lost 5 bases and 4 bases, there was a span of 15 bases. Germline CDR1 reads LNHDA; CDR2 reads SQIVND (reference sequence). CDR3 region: CASSPRQSLGANVLTF. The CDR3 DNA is TGTGCCAGTAGTCCCCGACAGTCCTTGGGGGCCAACGTCCTGACTTTC.

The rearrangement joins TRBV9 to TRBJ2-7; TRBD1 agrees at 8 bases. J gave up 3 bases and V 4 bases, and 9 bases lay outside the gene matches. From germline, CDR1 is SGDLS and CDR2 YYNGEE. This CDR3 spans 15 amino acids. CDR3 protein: CASSTNWGQDYEQYF. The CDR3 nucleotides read TGTGCCAGCAGCACCAATTGGGGACAGGACTACGAGCAGTACTTC.